One and the same sample provided the 12 T cell receptor beta chains below, sequenced in a study of blood T cell repertoires in COVID-19. The assay was immunoSEQ multiplex PCR, and TCRdb's table has in-frame clones only and misses some. The data show 120,000 to 150,000 clones, 84% seen once. The sample was PBMCs or T cells enriched from blood (not recorded which). These receptors all stem from a woman aged 45-60 years who had been exposed to COVID-19.

A single count supports this clone. The CDR3 nucleotides are TGCGCCAGCAGCCGACAGGGGACCACCTACGAGCAGTACTTC. Translating it yields CASSRQGTTYEQYF. The chain uses TRBV5-1 and TRBJ2-7; 8 positions match TRBD1. The germline gives CDR1 SGHRS, CDR2 YFSETQ. This CDR3 spans 14 amino acids. The ends lost 4 bases at V and 2 bases at J; junction bases unmatched: 5.

CDR3 DNA: TGTGCCTGGACGACTAGCGGTTACAATGAGCAGTTCTTC. It yields the protein CAWTTSGYNEQFF. The V gene is TRBV30, the J gene TRBJ2-1; 9 bases match TRBD2. The germline V gene has CDR1 GTSNPN and CDR2 SVGIG (reference sequence). Losses at the gene ends were 4 bases for V and 4 bases for J; bases not matched to a gene: 2. CDR3 length: 13 amino acids.

This chain joins TRBV27 and TRBJ1-3; TRBD1 matches at 9 bases. This CDR3 region has 15 residues. Germline-derived CDR1 and CDR2 are MNHEY and SMNVEV (reference sequence). The V segment lost 3 bases and the J segment 1 base; nucleotides outside the gene matches: 1. The CDR3 DNA follows: TGTGCCAGCAGTTTGGGACAGGGTTCTGGAAACACCATATATTTT. Its protein product is CASSLGQGSGNTIYF.

The chain couples TRBV2 to TRBJ1-2; D ambiguous. Germline CDR1 SNHLY, CDR2 FYNNEI. V lost 0 bases to trimming and J lost 8 bases, with 10 bases between them. The CDR3 is 13 residues long. CDR3 protein: CASSEALVRGYTF. The CDR3 nucleotides read TGTGCCAGCAGTGAAGCGCTGGTGAGAGGCTACACCTTC.

The chain uses TRBV30 and TRBJ2-6, with 8 nucleotides matching TRBD1. The germline V gene has CDR1 GTSNPN and CDR2 SVGIG (reference sequence). V lost 1 base to trimming and J lost 3 bases; unmatched junction nucleotides: 8. This CDR3 has 17 residues. CDR3 nucleotide sequence: TGTGCCTGGAGTGCGGACAGGGCAGGAGGTGGGGCCAACGTCCTGACTTTC. This codes for CAWSADRAGGGANVLTF. The entire variable domain, with the rest obtained from reference TRBV30 and TRBJ2-6, is as follows: SQTIHQWPATLVQPVGSPLSLECTVEGTSNPNLYWYRQAAGRGLQLLFYSVGIGQISSEVPQNLSASRPQDRQFILSSKKLLLSDSGFYLCAWSADRAGGGANVLTFGAGSRLTVL.

The chain links TRBV18 to TRBJ2-3, with 8 bases fitting TRBD1. Looked up from germline, CDR1 is KGHSH and CDR2 is LQKENI. V shed 3 bases, J shed 3 bases, and the junction held 5 bases outside the gene matches. CDR3 size: 15 residues. CDR3 nucleotide sequence: TGTGCCAGCTCACCTCTGGACAGGGCAACAGATACGCAGTATTTT. Its protein is CASSPLDRATDTQYF.

This chain links TRBV5-4 with TRBJ2-5, with 8 bases that match TRBD1. CDR3 length: 16 residues. Trimming took 4 bases from V and 1 from J; bases not matched to a gene: 9. Per the germline V gene, CDR1 is SGHNT and CDR2 is YYREEE (reference sequence). The CDR3 region is CASSRTGITPQETQYF. The CDR3 nucleotides are TGTGCCAGCAGCCGGACAGGGATCACCCCCCAAGAGACCCAGTACTTC.

V usage is TRBV4-3 and J usage is TRBJ2-1; a possible D gene is TRBD1 (5 bases). Germline V CDR1 and CDR2: LGHNA, YSLEER. The length of the CDR3 is 17 residues. Trimming cost V 1 base and J 4 bases, with 17 bases left between them. The CDR3 is CASSQAIFPRDYNEQFF. CDR3 nucleotides: TGCGCCAGCAGCCAAGCTATATTTCCCAGGGATTACAATGAGCAGTTCTTC.

The chain joins TRBV4-3 to TRBJ2-7, with TRBD1 matching over 7 bases. This CDR3 is built from 17 residues. CDR1 LGHNA and CDR2 YSLEER come from the germline V gene. Trimming cost V 0 bases and J 5 bases; bases outside gene matches: 13. The CDR3: CASSQDWGTATSNEQYF. As DNA, the CDR3 is TGCGCCAGCAGCCAAGATTGGGGGACAGCCACATCAAACGAGCAGTACTTC.

The chain uses TRBV6-5 and TRBJ1-4; the D gene is possibly TRBD1 (5 bases). The CDR3 has 16 amino acids. Trimming took 4 bases from V and 4 from J, leaving 16 bases between them. In germline, CDR1 is MNHEY, CDR2 SVGAGI. The CDR3: CASSSTAPTINEKLFF. DNA for the CDR3: TGTGCCAGCAGTTCGACAGCGCCCACTATTAATGAAAAACTGTTTTTT.

This clone was recorded only once. V is TRBV5-1 and J is TRBJ1-2; 7 bases agree with TRBD1. J lost 8 bases, V lost 0 bases, and 10 bases had no gene match. The CDR3 is 15 residues long. Germline CDR1 is SGHRS and CDR2 is YFSETQ. The CDR3, as DNA: TGCGCCAGCAGCTTGGACCTGGGACAGACAGGAGGCTACACCTTC. Residues: CASSLDLGQTGGYTF.

The chain combines TRBV14 with TRBJ1-1, with 8 bases lining up with TRBD1. The germline V gene has CDR1 SGHDN and CDR2 FVKESK. The V gene end was trimmed by 5 bases and the J gene end by 8 bases; junction bases not matched to a gene: 1. CDR3 size: 11 residues. In DNA, the CDR3 is TGTGCCAGCAGCTGGGACAGGGAAGCTTTCTTT. This encodes CASSWDREAFF.